Presented here are 19 T cell receptor beta chains from one specimen sequenced in a study of OX40 agonist ivuxolimab in advanced cancers. Clones were read by immunoSEQ multiplex PCR, and TCRdb kept only the in-frame ones, dropping some. The profile shows about 58,000 clones, 81% of them singletons. This specimen consisted of CD4+ or CD8+ T cells sorted from blood, obtained in a trial of the OX40 agonist ivuxolimab. Receptors were obtained from an adult with an advanced solid tumor such as melanoma, head and neck, liver or kidney cancer.

The J gene is TRBJ2-4, the V gene TRBV12-5; 9 bases fit TRBD2. The germline V gene has CDR1 LGHNT and CDR2 FRNRAP. The CDR3 is 17 residues long. After removal of 4 bases from V and 0 bases from J, the junction contained 7 bases not matched to a gene. The CDR3 DNA is TGTGCTAGTGGTTCGTTTCTAGCGGGGCTAGCCAAAAACATTCAGTACTTC. Its protein product is CASGSFLAGLAKNIQYF.

The V call is TRBV18, the J call TRBJ1-4, with unresolved D. CDR3 length: 15 amino acids. V lost 1 base and J 6 bases, leaving 12 bases between the germline ends. Germline-derived CDR1 and CDR2 are KGHSH and LQKENI. CDR3 protein: CASSPRGLRDEKLFF. Here the CDR3 DNA reads TGTGCCAGCTCACCACGCGGGCTGAGGGATGAAAAACTGTTTTTT.

The chain combines TRBV7-3 with TRBJ2-5, with D hard to call. The J call may be mistaken, given a closer DNA end match to TRBJ2-7. CDR1 and CDR2 (germline): SGHTA, FQGTGA. The CDR3 is 14 residues long. The CDR3 bases are TGTGCCAGCAGCTTATCAGCGTTCTCCTACGAGCAGTACTTC. It is translated as CASSLSAFSYEQYF.

The chain has TRBV5-8 and TRBJ2-3; D is uncertain. CDR1 and CDR2 from the germline V gene are SGHTS and YDEGEE. This CDR3 spans 16 amino acids. V lost 4 bases and J 0 bases, leaving 15 bases between the germline ends. CDR3 nucleotides: TGTGCCAGCAGCCTGACTGGAGACCATAGCACAGATACGCAGTATTTT. Residues: CASSLTGDHSTDTQYF.

V usage is TRBV5-1 and J usage is TRBJ2-3, with a tentative D call TRBD1 (8 bases). The germline V gene has CDR1 SGHRS and CDR2 YFSETQ. Trimming pared 4 bases from V and 3 bases from J, leaving 18 bases between. CDR3 length: 16 amino acids. CDR3 bases: TGCGCCAGCAGCGGGAGGGGACAGGCGGTAACAGATACGCAGTATTTT. It specifies CASSGRGQAVTDTQYF.

The chain couples TRBV6-6 to TRBJ1-4; the D is unclear. The V gene lost 6 bases and the J gene lost 8 bases, with 13 bases spanning the gap. The CDR3 has 13 amino acids. Germline CDR1 and CDR2: MNHNY and SVGAGI (reference sequence). CDR3 region: CASSTLGNEKLFF. The CDR3 DNA sequence: TGTGCCAGCAGCACCCTGGGCAACGAAAAACTGTTTTTT.

The gene calls are TRBV18 and TRBJ1-1; 7 nucleotides match TRBD1. Trimming cost V 3 bases and J 4 bases; bases outside gene matches: 5. This CDR3 has 14 residues. In germline, CDR1 is KGHSH, CDR2 LQKENI. CDR3: CASSPTGQTTEAFF. In nucleotides, the CDR3 is TGTGCCAGCTCACCGACAGGGCAGACCACTGAAGCTTTCTTT.

This clone was detected a few times. J is TRBJ1-2 and V is TRBV4-1; D unclear. Trimming took off 0 bases at V and 5 bases at J, with 4 bases between the two ends. From germline, CDR1 is MGHRA and CDR2 YSYEKL. This CDR3 region has 12 residues. The CDR3 nucleotides read TGCGCCAGCAGCCAAGAAGGGTATGGCTACACCTTC. This sequence encodes CASSQEGYGYTF.

The chain carries TRBV5-6 and TRBJ1-6; TRBD1 is a possible D gene (5 bases). This CDR3 has 15 residues. V lost 2 bases to trimming and J lost 8 bases, with 14 bases between them. Germline assignment: CDR1 SGHDT and CDR2 YYEEEE. DNA for the CDR3: TGTGCCAGCAGCTTTGGGACGGAGGTTTATTCACCCCTCCACTTT. This encodes CASSFGTEVYSPLHF.

The V call is TRBV19, the J call TRBJ1-1; D call uncertain. Per germline, CDR1 LNHDA and CDR2 SQIVND (reference sequence). Deletions cut 3 bases from V and 4 bases from J, with 15 bases between. The CDR3 consists of 15 residues. The CDR3 nucleotides are TGTGCCAGTAGTATCGGACTCCGACTAAGCACTGAAGCTTTCTTT. Translation gives CASSIGLRLSTEAFF.

The V gene is TRBV2, the J gene TRBJ2-5, with TRBD1 as a possible D gene (5 bases). The CDR3 covers 14 residues. Germline CDR1 reads SNHLY; CDR2 reads FYNNEI. The V and J ends lost 10 bases and 5 bases respectively, with 20 bases between them. This chain's CDR3 is CATANAQGRETQYF. The CDR3 DNA reads TGTGCCACCGCGAATGCTCAGGGAAGGGAGACCCAGTACTTC.

The V and J genes are TRBV21-1 and TRBJ1-5. TRBV21-1 is labeled a pseudogene. This CDR3 contains 22 residues. For the CDR3, the DNA is TGTGCCAGCATCCCCCTCATAGTCCACGGGTATCTTTATGATGTGGACAATCAGCCCCAGCATTTT. Residues: CASIPLIVHGYLYDVDNQPQHF.

V usage is TRBV9 and J usage is TRBJ1-3, with D possibly being TRBD1 (5 bases). The CDR3 is 16 residues long. V lost 4 bases, J lost 3 bases, and 17 bases lay in between. Germline V gene data show CDR1 as SGDLS and CDR2 as YYNGEE. The DNA for the CDR3 is TGTGCCAGCAGCACCCGGGACGTCCAGGTTGGAAACACCATATATTTT. Translating it yields CASSTRDVQVGNTIYF.

CDR3 protein: CAIRDKGQGSGTGELFF. In DNA form, the CDR3 reads TGTGCCATCAGGGACAAAGGACAGGGGAGCGGCACCGGGGAGCTGTTTTTT. V and J are TRBV11-3 and TRBJ2-2, with 9 bases fitting TRBD1. Germline V gives CDR1 SGHNT, CDR2 YENEEA. The length of the CDR3 is 17 residues. Losses at the gene ends were 10 bases for V and 4 bases for J; bases not matched to a gene: 16.

V and J are TRBV6-5 and TRBJ2-7; 8 bases are a match to TRBD1. From germline, CDR1 is MNHEY and CDR2 SVGAGI. The junction had 12 bases not matched to a gene; V was cut back by 6 bases and J by 5 bases. The CDR3 runs 15 residues. The CDR3 coding sequence is TGTGCCAGCAGGCAACCAGGGGGCGCTACGAACGAGCAGTACTTC. Protein sequence: CASRQPGGATNEQYF.

The V call is TRBV10-2, the J call TRBJ2-7; maybe TRBD2 (7 bases). This CDR3 is built from 15 residues. The germline V gene encodes CDR1 WSHSY and CDR2 SAAADI. Trimming removed 6 bases from V and 3 bases from J, with 18 bases in between. The CDR3 sequence is CASRGAGGGYYEQYF. CDR3 in DNA: TGCGCCAGCAGGGGGGCTGGGGGGGGATACTACGAGCAGTACTTC.

The rearrangement links TRBV10-2 to TRBJ1-5; 10 bases line up with TRBD1. V trimming: 6 bases; J trimming: 4 bases; junction bases outside the gene matches: 3. The CDR3 has 14 residues. Germline V gene data show CDR1 as WSHSY and CDR2 as SAAADI. CDR3 loop: CASSADRGNQPQHF. The CDR3, as DNA: TGCGCCAGCAGCGCGGACAGGGGGAATCAGCCCCAGCATTTT.

This clone has more than one count but fewer than ten. This sequence joins TRBV25-1 and TRBJ1-3; weak D call: TRBD1 (6 bases). The CDR3 length is 12 residues. The germline V and J ends were trimmed by 4 bases and 8 bases, with 9 bases remaining between them. Germline V gene data show CDR1 as MGHDK and CDR2 as SYGVNS. CDR3 sequence reads: CASSGGGYTIYF. The CDR3 DNA follows: TGTGCCAGCAGTGGAGGGGGGTACACCATATATTTT.

This clone was seen ten or more times. CDR3 amino acids: CASSLALDTGELFF. Written as DNA, the CDR3 is TGTGCCAGCAGCTTAGCGCTTGACACCGGGGAGCTGTTTTTT. The rearrangement joins TRBV7-9 to TRBJ2-2; D is ambiguous. There are 14 residues in the CDR3. V lost 0 bases and J lost 3, with 5 bases in between. Germline V lookup: CDR1 SEHNR, CDR2 FQNEAQ (reference sequence).